This T cell receptor (beta chain) is from a study of CD8+ T cells in alopecia areata (dated by TCRdb to 2016 to 2019). For the study in its entirety: Treated patients were enrolled in an open-label pilot trial of oral tofacitinib at 5 to 10 mg twice daily for moderate-to-severe alopecia areata. The study used high-throughput TCRbeta sequencing to examine T cell clonal expansion in alopecia areata, in both the C3H/HeJ mouse model and human patients. Scalp clonality was compared among normal scalp (n=4), patchy alopecia areata scalp (n=8), and alopecia totalis/universalis scalp (n=8). On the human side, TCRbeta sequencing was run on scalp tissue and on sorted CD4+ and CD8+ peripheral blood T cells from healthy controls and from alopecia areata patients with either patchy or totalis/universalis disease. TCRbeta CDR3 regions were amplified by immunoSEQ multiplex PCR using 35 Vbeta forward and 13 Jbeta reverse primers. Tofacitinib was given for 6 to 18 months, followed by 6 months of follow-up off drug to assess delayed response and recurrence. RNA was extracted with the PAXgene miRNA kit for fixed scalp, the miRNeasy kit for PBMCs, and the RNeasy kit for mouse skin. Biopsies were taken from tofacitinib-treated patients at baseline and at 4 and 24 weeks of treatment, and a later scalp biopsy was taken in several of the tofacitinib-treated patients. Disease severity in treated patients was measured with the SALT score, which quantifies the percentage of affected scalp surface area.

Regarding this clone: Its target antigen remains unknown. No base quality values were provided; no much bigger clone lies one nucleotide off.

What this sample's treatment or condition label stands for: oral pan-JAK inhibitor, 5-10 mg twice daily. From alopecia areata patients, peripheral blood was collected along with lesional scalp punch biopsies. PBMCs were isolated by density centrifugation and stained for CD3, CD4 and CD8, after which CD4+ and CD8+ T cells were sorted on a FACSAria. Library generation was performed with the immunoSEQ multiplex PCR assay. For TCR sequencing, RNA was extracted from every sample and reverse transcribed into cDNA to serve as template. First-strand cDNA was synthesized using SuperScript III with a 2:1 mix of oligo-dT and random hexamers. A synthetic immune receptor repertoire was used to measure amplification bias, and any remaining bias was corrected computationally. Regarding the original processing steps: Raw reads were preprocessed for error removal, and CDR3 was defined according to IMGT conventions as running from the conserved cysteine to phenylalanine. Clonality was calculated as 1 minus Shannon entropy normalized by log2 of the number of productive unique TCRs. Scalp TCRbeta sequences were cross-referenced with sorted blood CD4 and CD8 repertoires so that the CD4 or CD8 identity of scalp clones could be inferred. Drawn from immuneACCESS, this table holds only the in-frame rearrangements with V and J called that TCRdb kept. Clones are partly lost; checked studies trace under half to an unresolved V gene and leave the rest unexplained. D and trimming were read from the DNA, whereas the V and J calls and clone size are those reported in that table. This sample lists about 270,000 clones; 60% were detected once. Jointly, the top ten make up around 0.84% of the sample.

Broader findings and caveats from the paper: Higher clonality and more expanded CD8+ clones were observed in lesional scalp than in normal scalp, particularly in alopecia totalis/universalis, a finding suggestive of antigenic drive. Shared TCR sequences between patients were less evident than in mice, which may be partly attributable to HLA diversity in the patient population. Tofacitinib significantly lowered scalp clonality and the number of expanded CD8+ clones among the top 100 scalp clones. Many expanded lesional clones persisted in scalp and blood during tofacitinib treatment, which may partly explain relapse after stopping treatment. Because the treated cohort was small and included a single nonresponder, larger studies are needed to assess links between baseline CD8+ expansion and response. Scalp TCR repertoire analysis is complicated because resident alphabeta T cells in normal human skin are also sequenced, whereas mouse skin is dominated by gammadelta T cells.

Reading from cysteine to phenylalanine, the CDR3 counts 11 amino acids. Only CDR3 DNA remains: 33 bases, in frame from the first base. V is reduced by 6 bases and J by 5 bases, leaving a spacing of 8 bases between them. CDR1 and CDR2 (MNHNS, SASEGT) derive from the germline V gene. The chain joins TRBV6-1 to TRBJ2-7, with the D gene too uncertain to name. This TCR was recovered from a human donor with alopecia areata. The sample consisted of CD4+ T cells sorted from blood, taken at approximately week 51, from a patient treated with tofacitinib. The sequenced DNA: TGTGCCAGCAGAGAATACGACGAGCAGTACTTC. This codes for CASREYDEQYF.